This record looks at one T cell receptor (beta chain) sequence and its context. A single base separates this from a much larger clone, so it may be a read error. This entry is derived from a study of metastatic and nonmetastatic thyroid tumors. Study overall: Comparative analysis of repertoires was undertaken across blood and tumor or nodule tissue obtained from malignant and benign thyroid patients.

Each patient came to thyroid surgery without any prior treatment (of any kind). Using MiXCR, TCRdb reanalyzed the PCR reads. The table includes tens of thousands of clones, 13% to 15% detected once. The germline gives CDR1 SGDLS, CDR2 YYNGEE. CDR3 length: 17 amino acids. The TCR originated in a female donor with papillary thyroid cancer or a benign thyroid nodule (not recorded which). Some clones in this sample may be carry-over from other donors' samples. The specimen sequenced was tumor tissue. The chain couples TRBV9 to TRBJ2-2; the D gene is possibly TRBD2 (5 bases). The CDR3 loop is CASSVLDRIPLTGELSF. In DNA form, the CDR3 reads TGTGCCAGCAGCGTATTGGACCGGATCCCGCTCACCGGGGAGCTGTCTTTT.